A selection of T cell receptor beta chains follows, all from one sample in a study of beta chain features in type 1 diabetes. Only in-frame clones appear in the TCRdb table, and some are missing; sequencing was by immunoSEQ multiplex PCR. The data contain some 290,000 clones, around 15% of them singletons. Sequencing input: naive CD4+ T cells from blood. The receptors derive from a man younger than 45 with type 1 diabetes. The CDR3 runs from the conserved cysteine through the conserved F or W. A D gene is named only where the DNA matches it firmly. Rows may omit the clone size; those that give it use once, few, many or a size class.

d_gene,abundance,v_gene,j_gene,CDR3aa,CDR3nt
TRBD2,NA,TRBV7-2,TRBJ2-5,CASSRGVSGHQETQYF,TGTGCCAGCAGCCGCGGGGTTAGCGGGCACCAAGAGACCCAGTACTTC
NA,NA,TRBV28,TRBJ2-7,CASRQDYSYEQYF,TGTGCCAGCAGACAAGACTACTCCTACGAGCAGTACTTC
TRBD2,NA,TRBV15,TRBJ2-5,CATSRGSGARETQYF,TGTGCCACCAGCAGAGGAAGCGGGGCCCGGGAGACCCAGTACTTC
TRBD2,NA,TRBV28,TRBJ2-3,CASSVAGPNTDTQYF,TGTGCCAGCAGTGTAGCGGGGCCTAACACAGATACGCAGTATTTT
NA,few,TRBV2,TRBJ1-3,CASSEGQRSGNTIYF,TGTGCCAGCAGTGAAGGACAGCGCTCTGGAAACACCATATATTTT
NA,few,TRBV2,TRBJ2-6,CASSLGALGANVLTF,TGTGCCAGCAGTTTGGGGGCGCTCGGGGCCAACGTCCTGACTTTC
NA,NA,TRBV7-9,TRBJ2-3,CASSIQGSGDTQYF,TGTGCCAGCAGCATTCAGGGTTCGGGAGATACGCAGTATTTT
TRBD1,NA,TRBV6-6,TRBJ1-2,CASSGDRRYGYTF,TGTGCCAGCAGTGGGGACAGGCGATATGGCTACACCTTC
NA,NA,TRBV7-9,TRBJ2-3,CASSYTDTQYF,TGTGCCAGCAGTTACACAGATACGCAGTATTTT
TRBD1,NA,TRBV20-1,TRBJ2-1,CSAPGQAPQFF,TGCAGTGCTCCGGGACAGGCCCCTCAGTTCTTC
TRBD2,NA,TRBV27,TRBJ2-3,CASTGLAADTQYF,TGTGCCAGCACCGGACTAGCGGCAGATACGCAGTATTTT
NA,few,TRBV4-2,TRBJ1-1,CASSDQGGGLNTEAFF,TGTGCCAGCAGCGACCAAGGGGGGGGTCTGAACACTGAAGCTTTCTTT
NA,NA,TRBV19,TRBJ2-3,CASSRRGSTDTQYF,TGTGCCAGTAGTCGGAGGGGCAGCACAGATACGCAGTATTTT
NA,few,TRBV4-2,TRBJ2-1,CASSPRLGNTYNEQFF,TGTGCCAGCAGCCCCCGTCTAGGAAACACCTACAATGAGCAGTTCTTC
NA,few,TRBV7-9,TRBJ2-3,CASSLDYTDTQYF,TGTGCCAGCAGCTTGGACTACACAGATACGCAGTATTTT
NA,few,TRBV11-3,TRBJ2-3,CASSLGTRAAAQYF,TGTGCCAGCAGCTTAGGGACCAGGGCCGCGGCGCAGTATTTT
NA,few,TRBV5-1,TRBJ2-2,CASSLASSNAGELFF,TGCGCCAGCAGCTTGGCTTCTAGCAATGCCGGGGAGCTGTTTTTT
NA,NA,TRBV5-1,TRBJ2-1,CASSPGTEGEQFF,TGCGCCAGCAGCCCCGGGACTGAGGGGGAGCAGTTCTTC
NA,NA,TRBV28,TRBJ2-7,CASSFGESGRREQYF,TGTGCCAGCAGTTTTGGTGAGTCGGGAAGGCGGGAGCAGTACTTC
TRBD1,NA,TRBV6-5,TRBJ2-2,CASSYGDRGTGELFF,TGTGCCAGCAGTTACGGGGACAGGGGCACCGGGGAGCTGTTTTTT
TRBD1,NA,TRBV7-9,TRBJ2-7,CASSNGQGAREQYF,TGTGCCAGCAGCAACGGACAGGGGGCTCGGGAGCAGTACTTC
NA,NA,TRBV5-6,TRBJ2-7,CASRKTLEMVEQYF,TGTGCCAGCCGTAAAACTTTGGAGATGGTCGAGCAGTACTTC
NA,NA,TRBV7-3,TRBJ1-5,CASSEQGNQPQHF,TGTGCCAGCAGCGAACAGGGTAATCAGCCCCAGCATTTT
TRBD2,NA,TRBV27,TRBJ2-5,CASSPSPSGSKETQYF,TGTGCCAGCAGTCCGTCGCCTAGCGGGAGTAAAGAGACCCAGTACTTC
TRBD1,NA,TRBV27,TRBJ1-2,CASSSWDRDYGYTF,TGTGCCAGCAGTTCGTGGGACAGGGATTATGGCTACACCTTC
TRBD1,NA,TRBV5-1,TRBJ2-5,CASSFGDRDRETQYF,TGCGCCAGCAGCTTCGGGGACAGGGATCGAGAGACCCAGTACTTC
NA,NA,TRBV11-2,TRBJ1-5,CASSGSPNQPQHF,TGTGCCAGCAGCGGTAGCCCTAATCAGCCCCAGCATTTT
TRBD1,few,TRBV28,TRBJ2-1,CAAGGSYNEQFF,TGTGCCGCAGGGGGTTCCTACAATGAGCAGTTCTTC
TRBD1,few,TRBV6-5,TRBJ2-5,CASSRDRAWETQYF,TGTGCCAGCAGCCGGGACAGGGCTTGGGAGACCCAGTACTTC
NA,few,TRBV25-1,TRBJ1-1,CASSGRRMDEIGTEAFF,TGTGCCAGCAGTGGTCGGCGGATGGATGAGATCGGCACTGAAGCTTTCTTT
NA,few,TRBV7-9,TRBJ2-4,CASSTNRARIGNIQYF,TGTGCCAGCAGCACAAACAGGGCTCGTATCGGAAACATTCAGTACTTC
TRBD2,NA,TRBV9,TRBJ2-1,CASSVSGRGDEQFF,TGTGCCAGCAGCGTCAGCGGGAGGGGAGATGAGCAGTTCTTC
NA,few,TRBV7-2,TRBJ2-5,CASSFPEGGIQETQYF,TGTGCCAGCAGCTTCCCAGAGGGCGGGATCCAAGAGACCCAGTACTTC
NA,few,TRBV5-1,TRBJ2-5,CASSRPGAEETQYF,TGCGCCAGCAGCAGACCGGGAGCGGAGGAGACCCAGTACTTC